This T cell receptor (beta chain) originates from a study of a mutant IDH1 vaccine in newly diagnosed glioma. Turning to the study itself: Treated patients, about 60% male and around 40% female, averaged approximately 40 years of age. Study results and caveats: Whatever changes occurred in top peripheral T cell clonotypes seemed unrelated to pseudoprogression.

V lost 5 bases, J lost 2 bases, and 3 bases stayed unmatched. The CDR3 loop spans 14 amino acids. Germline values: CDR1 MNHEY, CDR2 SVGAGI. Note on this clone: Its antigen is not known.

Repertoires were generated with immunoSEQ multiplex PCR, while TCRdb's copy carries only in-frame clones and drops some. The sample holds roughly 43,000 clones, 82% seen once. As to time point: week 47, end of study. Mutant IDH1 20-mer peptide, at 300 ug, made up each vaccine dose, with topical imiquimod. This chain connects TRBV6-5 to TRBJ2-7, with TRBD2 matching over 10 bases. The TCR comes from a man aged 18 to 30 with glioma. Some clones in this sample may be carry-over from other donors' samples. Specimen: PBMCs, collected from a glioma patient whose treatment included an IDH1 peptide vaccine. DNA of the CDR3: TGTGCCAGCAGTGCTAGCGGGGGTGCCTACGAGCAGTACTTC. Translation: CASSASGGAYEQYF.